The clone carrying this T cell receptor beta chain came up a few times. Its target is not known. This entry is derived from a study of cytomegalovirus exposure and HLA in healthy donors. Study findings and constraints: Earlier findings revealed that most TCR beta V segments proved productive either about 87% or about 30% of the time. In all likelihood, a cluster of highly shared sequence variants was a sequencing artifact. HLA-A and HLA-B allele assignments for most subjects were reportedly predicted accurately using TCR beta sequences.

The PCR had 60 Vbeta and 13 Jbeta primers. Using immunoSEQ multiplex PCR, the repertoire was profiled, and TCRdb retains in-frame clones only, with some absent. The sample has 150,000 or so clones, around 67% seen once. V lost 7 bases and J lost 4, with 13 bases in between. The germline CDR1 and CDR2 sequences are SNHLY and FYNNEI. CDR3 length: 13 amino acids. Sequencing used PBMCs. This receptor was obtained from a young man in good health and CMV-seropositive. J is TRBJ1-2 and V is TRBV2; TRBD1 is a possible D gene (6 bases). CDR3 amino acids: CASKATGSYGYTF. CDR3 bases: TGTGCCAGCAAAGCGACAGGTAGCTATGGCTACACCTTC. The variable domain in full, with the rest retrieved from reference TRBV2 and TRBJ1-2, is EPEVTQTPSHQVTQMGQEVILRCVPISNHLYFYWYRQILGQKVEFLVSFYNNEISEKSEIFDDQFSVERPDGSNFTLKIRSTKLEDSAMYFCASKATGSYGYTFGSGTRLTVV.